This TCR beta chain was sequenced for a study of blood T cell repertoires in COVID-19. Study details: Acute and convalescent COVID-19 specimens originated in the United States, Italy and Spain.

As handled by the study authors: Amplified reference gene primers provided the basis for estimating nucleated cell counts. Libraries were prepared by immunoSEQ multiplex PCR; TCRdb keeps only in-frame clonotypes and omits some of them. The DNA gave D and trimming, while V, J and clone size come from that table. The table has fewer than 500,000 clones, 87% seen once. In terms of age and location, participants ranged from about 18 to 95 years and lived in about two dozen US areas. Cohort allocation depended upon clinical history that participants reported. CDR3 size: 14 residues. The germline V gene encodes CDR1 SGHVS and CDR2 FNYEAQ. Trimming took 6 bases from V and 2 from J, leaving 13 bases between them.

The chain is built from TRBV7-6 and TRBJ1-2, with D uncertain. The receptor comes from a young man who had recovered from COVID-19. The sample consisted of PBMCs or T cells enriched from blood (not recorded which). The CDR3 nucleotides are TGTGCCAGCAGTCGCGATCCTACCAACTATGGCTACACCTTC. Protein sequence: CASSRDPTNYGYTF.